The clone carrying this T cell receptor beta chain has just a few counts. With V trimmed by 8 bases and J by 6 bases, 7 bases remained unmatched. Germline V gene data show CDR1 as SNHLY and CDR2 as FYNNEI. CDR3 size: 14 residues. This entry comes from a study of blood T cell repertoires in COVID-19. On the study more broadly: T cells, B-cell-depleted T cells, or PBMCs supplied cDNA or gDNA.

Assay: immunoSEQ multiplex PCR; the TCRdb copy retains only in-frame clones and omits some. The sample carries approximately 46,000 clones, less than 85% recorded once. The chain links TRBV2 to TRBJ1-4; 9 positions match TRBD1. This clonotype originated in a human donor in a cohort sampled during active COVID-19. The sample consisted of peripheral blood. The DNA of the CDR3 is TGTGCCAGCGGGTCCGGGACAGGGTATGAAAAACTGTTTTTT. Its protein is CASGSGTGYEKLFF.